This T cell receptor (beta chain) is from a study of cytomegalovirus exposure and HLA in healthy donors. Study findings and constraints: The CMV antigen specificity of a few CMV-associated chains was confirmed through in vitro analysis. It was reported that the classifier diagnosed cytomegalovirus status with high specificity and sensitivity in both the original and validation cohorts. What was likely a sequencing artifact was a cluster of highly shared sequence variants. TRBV6-2, TRBV6-3 and some other V segments were excluded as indistinguishable.

Note on this clone: The antigen is undetermined.

Researchers ran the PCR with 60 Vbeta and 13 Jbeta primers. The assay was immunoSEQ multiplex PCR, and TCRdb's table has in-frame clones only and misses some. In the table there are roughly 86,000 clones, roughly 73% of which are singletons. The V and J ends lost 7 bases and 2 bases, in that order; junction bases with no gene match: 7. The germline V gene has CDR1 SGHDT and CDR2 YYEEEE. The CDR3 loop spans 16 amino acids. This clonotype was sampled from a man aged 45-65 years in good health and CMV-seropositive. Sequenced: PBMCs. The V call is TRBV5-6, the J call TRBJ2-6; TRBD1 matches at 9 bases. The CDR3 DNA sequence: TGTGCCAGCGGGGGACAGGGAGTGACTGGGGCCAACGTCCTGACTTTC. Translated: CASGGQGVTGANVLTF.